The present TCR beta chain was sequenced within a study of control samples from healthy donors and cancer patients. This clone turned up a few times. Profiled with immunoSEQ multiplex PCR; TCRdb holds only in-frame clones, not every one. This sample has 130,000 to 150,000 clones; roughly 94% occur once, and the top ten carry approximately 15%. CDR3 length equals 15 residues. The sequence came from a man in his fifties or sixties with colorectal cancer. The sample comprised PBMCs. This chain links TRBV21-1 with TRBJ1-3; the table's D gene call, TRBD1, was not cross checked with the DNA. TRBV21-1 represents a pseudogene. CDR3 sequence: CASSQRATGGNTIYF. CDR3 bases: TGTGCCAGCAGCCAGAGGGCCACAGGGGGAAACACCATATATTTT.